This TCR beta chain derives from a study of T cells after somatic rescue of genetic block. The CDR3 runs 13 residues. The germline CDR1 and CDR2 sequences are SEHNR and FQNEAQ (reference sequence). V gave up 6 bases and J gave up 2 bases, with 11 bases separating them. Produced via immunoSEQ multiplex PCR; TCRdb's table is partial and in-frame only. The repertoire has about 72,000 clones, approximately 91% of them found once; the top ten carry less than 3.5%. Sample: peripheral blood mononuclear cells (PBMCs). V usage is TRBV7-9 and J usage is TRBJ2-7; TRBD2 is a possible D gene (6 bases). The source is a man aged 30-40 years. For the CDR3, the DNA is TGTGCCAGCAGTCTAAGCGGGCCCTACGAGCAGTACTTC. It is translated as CASSLSGPYEQYF.